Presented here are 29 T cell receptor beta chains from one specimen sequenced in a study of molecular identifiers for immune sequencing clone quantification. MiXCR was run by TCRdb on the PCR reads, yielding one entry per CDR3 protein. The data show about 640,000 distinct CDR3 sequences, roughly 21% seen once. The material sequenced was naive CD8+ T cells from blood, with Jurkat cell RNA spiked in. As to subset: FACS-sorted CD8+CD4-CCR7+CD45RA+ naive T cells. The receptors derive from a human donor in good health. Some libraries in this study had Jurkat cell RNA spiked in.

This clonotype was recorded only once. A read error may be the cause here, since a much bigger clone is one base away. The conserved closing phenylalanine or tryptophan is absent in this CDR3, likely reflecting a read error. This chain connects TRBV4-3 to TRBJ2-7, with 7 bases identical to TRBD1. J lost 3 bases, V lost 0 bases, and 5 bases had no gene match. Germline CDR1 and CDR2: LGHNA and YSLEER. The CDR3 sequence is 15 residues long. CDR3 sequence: CASSQDYPGGYEQYS. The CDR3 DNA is TGCGCCAGCAGCCAAGATTACCCAGGGGGCTACGAGCAGTACTCC.

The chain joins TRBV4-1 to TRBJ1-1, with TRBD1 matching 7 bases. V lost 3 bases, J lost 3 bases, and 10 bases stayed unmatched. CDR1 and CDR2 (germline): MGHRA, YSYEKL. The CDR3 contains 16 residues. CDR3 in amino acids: CASSHHPGGSYTEAFF. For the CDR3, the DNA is TGCGCCAGCAGCCATCATCCAGGGGGTTCCTACACTGAAGCTTTCTTT.

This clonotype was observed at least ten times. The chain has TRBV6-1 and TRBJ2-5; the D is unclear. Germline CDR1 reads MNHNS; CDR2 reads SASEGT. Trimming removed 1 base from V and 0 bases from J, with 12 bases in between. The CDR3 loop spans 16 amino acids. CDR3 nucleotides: TGTGCCAGCAGTGAAGTCGCCAGATCGTACCAAGAGACCCAGTACTTC. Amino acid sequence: CASSEVARSYQETQYF.

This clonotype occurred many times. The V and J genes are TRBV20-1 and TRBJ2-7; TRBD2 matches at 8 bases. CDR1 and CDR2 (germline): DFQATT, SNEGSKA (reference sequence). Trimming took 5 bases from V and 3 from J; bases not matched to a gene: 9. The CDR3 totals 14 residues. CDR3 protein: CSAPQHGTSYEQYF. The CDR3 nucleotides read TGCAGTGCTCCCCAGCATGGGACTAGCTACGAGCAGTACTTC.

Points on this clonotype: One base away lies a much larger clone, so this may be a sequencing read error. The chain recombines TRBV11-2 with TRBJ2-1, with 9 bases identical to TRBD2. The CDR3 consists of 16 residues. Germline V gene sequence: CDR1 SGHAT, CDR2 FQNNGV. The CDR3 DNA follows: TGTGCCAGCAGCTTAAACCCTAGCGGGACCTACAATGAGCTGTTCTTC. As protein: CASSLNPSGTYNELFF.

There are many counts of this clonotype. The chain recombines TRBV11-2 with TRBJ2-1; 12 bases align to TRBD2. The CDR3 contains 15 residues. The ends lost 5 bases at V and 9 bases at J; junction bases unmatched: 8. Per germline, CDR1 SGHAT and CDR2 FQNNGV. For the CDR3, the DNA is TGTGCCAGCAGCCGTCTAGCGGGGGGGCCGGGTGAGCAGTTCTTC. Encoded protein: CASSRLAGGPGEQFF.

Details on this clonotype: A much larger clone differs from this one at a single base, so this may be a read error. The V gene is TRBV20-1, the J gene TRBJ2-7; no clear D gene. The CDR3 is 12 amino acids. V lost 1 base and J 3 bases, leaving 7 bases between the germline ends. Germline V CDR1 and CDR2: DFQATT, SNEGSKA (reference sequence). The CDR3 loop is CSARGPYYEQYF. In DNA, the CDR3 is TGCAGTGCTAGAGGGCCCTACTACGAGCAGTACTTC.

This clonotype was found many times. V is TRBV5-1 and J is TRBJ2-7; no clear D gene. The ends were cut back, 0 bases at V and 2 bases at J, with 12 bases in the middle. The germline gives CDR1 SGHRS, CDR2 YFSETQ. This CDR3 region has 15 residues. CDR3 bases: TGCGCCAGCAGCTTGGCCACCAGTCAAGCCTACGAGCAGTACTTC. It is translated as CASSLATSQAYEQYF.

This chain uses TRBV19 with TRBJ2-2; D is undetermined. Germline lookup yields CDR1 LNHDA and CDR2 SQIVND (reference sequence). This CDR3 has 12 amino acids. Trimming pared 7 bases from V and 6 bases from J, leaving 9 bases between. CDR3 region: CASIARAGELFF. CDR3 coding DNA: TGTGCCAGTATCGCTAGGGCCGGGGAGCTGTTTTTT.

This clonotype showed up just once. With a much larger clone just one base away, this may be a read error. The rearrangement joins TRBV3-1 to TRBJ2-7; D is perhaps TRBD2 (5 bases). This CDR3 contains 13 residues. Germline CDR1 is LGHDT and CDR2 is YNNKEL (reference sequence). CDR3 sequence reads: CAGSHGVSYEQYF. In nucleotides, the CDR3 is TGTGCCGGCAGCCACGGGGTCTCCTACGAGCAGTACTTC.

The CDR3 DNA sequence: TGTGCCAGCAGTGAAGCCAAGGTTGGGGCTGTCAAGCAGTACTTC. Translating it yields CASSEAKVGAVKQYF. The chain employs TRBV6-1 and TRBJ2-7, with D perhaps matching TRBD1 (5 bases). Germline assignment: CDR1 MNHNS and CDR2 SASEGT. V lost 0 bases, J lost 8 bases, and 17 bases lay in between. CDR3 length: 15 residues.

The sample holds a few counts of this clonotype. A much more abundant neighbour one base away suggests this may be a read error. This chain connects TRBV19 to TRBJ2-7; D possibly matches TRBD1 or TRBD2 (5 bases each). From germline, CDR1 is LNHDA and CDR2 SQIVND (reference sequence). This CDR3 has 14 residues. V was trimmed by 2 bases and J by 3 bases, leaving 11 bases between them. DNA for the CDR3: TGTGCCAGTAGTATACGGGACGGAATCTACGAGCAGTACTTC. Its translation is CASSIRDGIYEQYF.

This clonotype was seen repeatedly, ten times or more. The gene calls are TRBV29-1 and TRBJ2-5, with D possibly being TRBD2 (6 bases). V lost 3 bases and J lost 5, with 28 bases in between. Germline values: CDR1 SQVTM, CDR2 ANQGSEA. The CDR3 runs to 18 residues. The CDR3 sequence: CSVDAGSLPVAERETQYF. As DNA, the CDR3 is TGCAGCGTTGACGCGGGGTCCCTCCCCGTGGCCGAGAGGGAGACCCAGTACTTC. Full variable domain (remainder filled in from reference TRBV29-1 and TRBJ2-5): SAVISQKPSRDICQRGTSLTIQCQVDSQVTMMFWYRQQPGQSLTLIATANQGSEATYESGFVIDKFPISRPNLTFSTLTVSNMSPEDSSIYLCSVDAGSLPVAERETQYFGPGTRLLVL.

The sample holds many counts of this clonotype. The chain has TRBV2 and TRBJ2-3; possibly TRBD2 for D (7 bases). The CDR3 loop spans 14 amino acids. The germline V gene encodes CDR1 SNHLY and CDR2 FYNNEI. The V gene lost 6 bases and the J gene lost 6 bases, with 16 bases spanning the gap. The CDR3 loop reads CASRVGGAGDTQYF. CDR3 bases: TGTGCCAGCAGAGTTGGGGGGGCAGGGGATACGCAGTATTTT. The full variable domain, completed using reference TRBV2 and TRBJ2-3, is EPEVTQTPSHQVTQMGQEVILRCVPISNHLYFYWYRQILGQKVEFLVSFYNNEISEKSEIFDDQFSVERPDGSNFTLKIRSTKLEDSAMYFCASRVGGAGDTQYFGPGTRLTVL.

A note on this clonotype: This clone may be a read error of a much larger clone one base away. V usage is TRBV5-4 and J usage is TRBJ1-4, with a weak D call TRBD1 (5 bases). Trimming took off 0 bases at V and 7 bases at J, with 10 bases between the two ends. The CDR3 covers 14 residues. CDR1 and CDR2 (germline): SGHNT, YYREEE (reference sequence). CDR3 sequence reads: CASSLDGGGEKLFF. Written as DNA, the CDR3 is TGTGCCAGCAGCTTGGACGGCGGGGGTGAAAAACTGTTTTTT.

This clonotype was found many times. The CDR3 region is CASSLEPDETQYF. Here the CDR3 DNA reads TGTGCCAGCAGTTTAGAGCCGGACGAGACCCAGTACTTC. V gene TRBV27 combines with J gene TRBJ2-5; D not certain. The ends were cut back, 2 bases at V and 5 bases at J, with 9 bases in the middle. The length of the CDR3 is 13 residues. Germline CDR1 reads MNHEY; CDR2 reads SMNVEV (reference sequence).

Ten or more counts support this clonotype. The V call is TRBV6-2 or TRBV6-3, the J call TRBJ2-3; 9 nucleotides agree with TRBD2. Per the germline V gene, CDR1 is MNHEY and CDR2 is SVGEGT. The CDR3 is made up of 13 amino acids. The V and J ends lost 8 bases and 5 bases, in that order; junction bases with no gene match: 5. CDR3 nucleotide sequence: TGTGCCAGCCGGTCTAGCGGGGAAGATACGCAGTATTTT. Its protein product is CASRSSGEDTQYF.

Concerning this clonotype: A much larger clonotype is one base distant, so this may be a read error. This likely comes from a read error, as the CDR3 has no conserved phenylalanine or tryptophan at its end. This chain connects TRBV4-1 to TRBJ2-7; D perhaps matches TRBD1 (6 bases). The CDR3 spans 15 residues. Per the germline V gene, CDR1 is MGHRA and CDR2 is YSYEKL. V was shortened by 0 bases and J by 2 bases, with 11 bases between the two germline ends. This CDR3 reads CASSQEQGGTYEQYL. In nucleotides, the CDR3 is TGCGCCAGCAGCCAAGAACAGGGTGGAACCTACGAGCAGTACCTC.

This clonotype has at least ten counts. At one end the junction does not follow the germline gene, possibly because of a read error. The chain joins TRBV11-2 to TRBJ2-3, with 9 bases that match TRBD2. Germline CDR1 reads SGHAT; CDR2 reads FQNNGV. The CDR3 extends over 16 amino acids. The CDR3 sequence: CASSLEGLAGTDTQYF. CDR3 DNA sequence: TGTGCCAGCAGCCTAGAGGGACTAGCTGGGACAGATACGCAGTATTTT.

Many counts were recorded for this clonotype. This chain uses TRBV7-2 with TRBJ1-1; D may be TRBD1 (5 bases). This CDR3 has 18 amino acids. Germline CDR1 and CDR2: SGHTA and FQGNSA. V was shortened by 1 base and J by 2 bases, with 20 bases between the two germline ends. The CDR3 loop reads CASSLGHGAGLKNTEAFF. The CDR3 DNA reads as TGTGCCAGCAGCTTAGGTCATGGGGCAGGGTTGAAAAACACTGAAGCTTTCTTT.

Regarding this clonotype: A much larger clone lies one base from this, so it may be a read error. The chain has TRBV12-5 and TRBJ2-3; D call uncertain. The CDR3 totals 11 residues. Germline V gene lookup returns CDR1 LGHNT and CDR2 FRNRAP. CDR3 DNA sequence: TGTGTTAGTGGATTTGGGGATACGCAGTATTTT. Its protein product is CVSGFGDTQYF.

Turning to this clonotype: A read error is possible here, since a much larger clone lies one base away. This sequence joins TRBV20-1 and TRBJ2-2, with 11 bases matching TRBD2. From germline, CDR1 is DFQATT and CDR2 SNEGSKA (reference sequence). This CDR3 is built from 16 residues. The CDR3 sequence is CSARDLTSGKAGELVF. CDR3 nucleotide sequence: TGCAGTGCTAGAGATCTGACTAGCGGGAAGGCCGGGGAGCTGGTTTTT.

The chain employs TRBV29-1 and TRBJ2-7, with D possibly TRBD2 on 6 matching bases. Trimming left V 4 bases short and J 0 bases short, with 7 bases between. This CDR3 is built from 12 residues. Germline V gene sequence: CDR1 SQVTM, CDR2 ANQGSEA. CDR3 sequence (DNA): TGCAGCGTTGCGGGGGACTCCTACGAGCAGTACTTC. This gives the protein CSVAGDSYEQYF.

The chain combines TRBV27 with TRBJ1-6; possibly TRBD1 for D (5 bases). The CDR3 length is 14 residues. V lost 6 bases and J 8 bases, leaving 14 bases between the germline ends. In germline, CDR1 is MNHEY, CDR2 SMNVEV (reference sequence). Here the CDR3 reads CASSLGTFHSPLHF. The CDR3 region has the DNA TGTGCCAGCAGCCTGGGGACCTTCCATTCACCCCTCCACTTT.

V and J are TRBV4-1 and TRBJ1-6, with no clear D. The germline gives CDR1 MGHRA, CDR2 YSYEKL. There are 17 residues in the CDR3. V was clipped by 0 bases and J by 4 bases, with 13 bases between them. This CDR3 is CASSQDSPAMYNSPLHF. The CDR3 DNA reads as TGCGCCAGCAGCCAAGACTCTCCGGCAATGTATAATTCACCCCTCCACTTT.

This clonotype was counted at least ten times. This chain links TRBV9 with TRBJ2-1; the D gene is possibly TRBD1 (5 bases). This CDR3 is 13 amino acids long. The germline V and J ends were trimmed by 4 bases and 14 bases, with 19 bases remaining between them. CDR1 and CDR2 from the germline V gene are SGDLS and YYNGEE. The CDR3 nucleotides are TGTGCCAGCAGCTCCAGTAGTCCAGGGTGGAAGTTCTTC. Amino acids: CASSSSSPGWKFF.

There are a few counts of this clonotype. The CDR3 nucleotides read TGTGCCACCAGTGATTTAAACCTTGACTCCTTATACAATGAGCAGTTCTTC. Protein sequence: CATSDLNLDSLYNEQFF. V usage is TRBV24-1 and J usage is TRBJ2-1, with D unclear. The V end lost 1 base, the J end lost 4 bases, and 16 bases lay between the germline ends. CDR1 is KGHDR and CDR2 is SFDVKD in the germline V gene. This CDR3 is 17 amino acids long.

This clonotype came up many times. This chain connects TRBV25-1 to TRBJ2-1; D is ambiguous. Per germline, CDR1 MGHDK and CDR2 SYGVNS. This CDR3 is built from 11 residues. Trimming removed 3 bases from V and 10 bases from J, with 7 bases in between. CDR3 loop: CASSDLGEQFF. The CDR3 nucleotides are TGTGCCAGCAGTGATTTGGGCGAGCAGTTCTTC.

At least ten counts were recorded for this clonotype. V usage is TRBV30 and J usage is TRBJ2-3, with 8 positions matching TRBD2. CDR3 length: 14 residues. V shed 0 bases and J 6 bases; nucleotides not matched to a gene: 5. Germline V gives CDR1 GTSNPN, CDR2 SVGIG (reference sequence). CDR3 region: CAWSVISGVDTQYF. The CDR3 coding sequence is TGTGCCTGGAGTGTAATTAGCGGGGTGGATACGCAGTATTTT.